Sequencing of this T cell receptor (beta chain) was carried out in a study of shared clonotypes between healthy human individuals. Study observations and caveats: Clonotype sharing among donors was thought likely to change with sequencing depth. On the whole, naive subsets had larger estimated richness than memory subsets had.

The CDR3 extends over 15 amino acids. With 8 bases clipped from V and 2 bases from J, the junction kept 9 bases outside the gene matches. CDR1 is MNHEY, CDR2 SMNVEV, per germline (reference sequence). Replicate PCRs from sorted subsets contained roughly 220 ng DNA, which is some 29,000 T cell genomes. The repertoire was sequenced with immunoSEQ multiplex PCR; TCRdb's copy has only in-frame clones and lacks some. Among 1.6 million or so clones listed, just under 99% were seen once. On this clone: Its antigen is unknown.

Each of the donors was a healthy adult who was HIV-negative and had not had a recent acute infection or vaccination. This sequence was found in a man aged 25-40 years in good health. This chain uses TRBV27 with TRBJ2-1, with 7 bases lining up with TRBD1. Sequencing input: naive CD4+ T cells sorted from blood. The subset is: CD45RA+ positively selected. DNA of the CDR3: TGTGCCAGCCCTTTCGTCCAGGGGGCCTACAATGAGCAGTTCTTC. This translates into CASPFVQGAYNEQFF.